This TCR beta chain was observed in a study of T cells in Graves' hyperthyroidism and ophthalmopathy. Amplified TCR beta CDR3 regions derived from RNA transcripts. The HTBI set primed first-round TCR CDR3 RT-PCR. TCRdb reanalysed the multiplex PCR reads using MiXCR and keeps one entry per CDR3 protein. The sample gives 600,000 to 650,000 distinct CDR3 sequences, under 25% of which show up once; under 35% is in the top ten. The CDR3 extends over 14 amino acids. Per germline, CDR1 SGHAT and CDR2 FQNNGV. On this clonotype itself: As yet, its antigen is unknown. Being one base from a much bigger clone, this may be a read error.

Whole-study findings and limits: Peripheral blood also featured most of the thyroid clonotypes expanded above 0.001.

Each person with ophthalmopathy scored at least 3 on the Clinical Activity Score, reached NOSPECS grade 4 or higher, and had been ill under 3 months. Diagnosing involved the use of clinical symptoms, serum thyroxine and TRAb, thyroid ultrasound and orbital computed tomography. Approximately 10 ml of fresh peripheral blood supplied the PBMCs. The J gene is TRBJ2-7, the V gene TRBV11-2; no firm D call. The receptor was derived from a man aged 25-40 years with Graves' ophthalmopathy. The sample comprised blood. CDR3 nucleotides: TGTGCCGGCAGCTTAATCAGAGGTCCCAACGAGCAGTACTTC. This translates into CAGSLIRGPNEQYF.